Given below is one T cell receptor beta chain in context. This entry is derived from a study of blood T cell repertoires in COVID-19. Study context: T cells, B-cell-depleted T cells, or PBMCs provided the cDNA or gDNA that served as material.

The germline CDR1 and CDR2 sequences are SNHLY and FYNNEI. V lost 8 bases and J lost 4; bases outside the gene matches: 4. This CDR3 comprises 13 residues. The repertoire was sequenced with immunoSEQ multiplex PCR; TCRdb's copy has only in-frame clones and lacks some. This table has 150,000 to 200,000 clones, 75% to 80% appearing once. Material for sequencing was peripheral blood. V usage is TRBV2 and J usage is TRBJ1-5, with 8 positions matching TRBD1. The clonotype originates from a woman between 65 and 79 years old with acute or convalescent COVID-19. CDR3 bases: TGTGCCAGCGACAGGGGTTCTAATCAGCCCCAGCATTTT. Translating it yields CASDRGSNQPQHF. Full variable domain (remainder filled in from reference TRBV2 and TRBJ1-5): EPEVTQTPSHQVTQMGQEVILRCVPISNHLYFYWYRQILGQKVEFLVSFYNNEISEKSEIFDDQFSVERPDGSNFTLKIRSTKLEDSAMYFCASDRGSNQPQHFGDGTRLSIL.